Presented here are 8 T cell receptor beta chains from one specimen sequenced in a study of memory CD4+ T cells and cytomegalovirus serostatus. Repertoires were generated with immunoSEQ multiplex PCR, while TCRdb's copy carries only in-frame clones and drops some. The table shows around 40,000 clones, with roughly 80% occurring only once. Single viable CD3+CD4+CD8-CD45RO+ cells were sorted as the memory CD4+ T cells. The sequenced material came from memory CD4+ T cells from blood. The receptors come from an adult in good health and CMV-seronegative.

The chain is built from TRBV30 and TRBJ1-2; D might be TRBD1 (5 bases). V lost 2 bases, J lost 7 bases, and 14 bases lay in between. Germline CDR1 is GTSNPN and CDR2 is SVGIG (reference sequence). The CDR3 is 13 amino acids. The CDR3: CAWSLQGSTGYTF. CDR3 bases: TGTGCCTGGAGTCTTCAGGGATCAACTGGCTACACCTTC. Together with reference TRBV30 and TRBJ1-2, the CDR3 gives the full variable domain: SQTIHQWPATLVQPVGSPLSLECTVEGTSNPNLYWYRQAAGRGLQLLFYSVGIGQISSEVPQNLSASRPQDRQFILSSKKLLLSDSGFYLCAWSLQGSTGYTFGSGTRLTVV.

The chain links TRBV30 to TRBJ1-4; D remains unclear. Trimming cost V 5 bases and J 7 bases, with 5 bases left between them. The V gene's germline CDR1 is GTSNPN and CDR2 SVGIG (reference sequence). The CDR3 contains 10 residues. In DNA, the CDR3 is TGTGCCTGGGAGGGTGAAAAACTGTTTTTT. As protein: CAWEGEKLFF.

This chain uses TRBV7-8 with TRBJ2-1, with no clear D. Trimming cost V 1 base and J 9 bases, with 13 bases left between them. CDR1 is SGHVS and CDR2 is FQNEAQ in the germline V gene. This CDR3 region has 14 residues. CDR3 nucleotides: TGTGCCAGCAGCTTAGTCGACATACGGAGTGAGCAGTTCTTC. Translated, it gives CASSLVDIRSEQFF.

V is TRBV7-2 and J is TRBJ2-7, with D possibly TRBD1 on 5 matching bases. Trimming cost V 1 base and J 4 bases, with 8 bases left between them. Germline V gene lookup returns CDR1 SGHTA and CDR2 FQGNSA. There are 13 residues in the CDR3. The chain's CDR3 is CASSLGTLYEQYF. Written as DNA, the CDR3 is TGTGCCAGCAGCTTAGGGACACTATACGAGCAGTACTTC.

The chain couples TRBV30 to TRBJ2-7; D remains unclear. The length of the CDR3 is 12 residues. CDR1 is GTSNPN, CDR2 SVGIG, per germline (reference sequence). The V end lost 4 bases, the J end lost 4 bases, and 11 bases lay between the germline ends. The CDR3 DNA follows: TGTGCCTGGAACATTGGAAAATACGAGCAGTACTTC. As protein: CAWNIGKYEQYF.

The V gene is TRBV5-4, the J gene TRBJ2-5, with D unresolved. The V and J ends lost 3 bases and 5 bases respectively, with 5 bases between them. This CDR3 comprises 11 residues. Germline-derived CDR1 and CDR2 are SGHNT and YYREEE (reference sequence). CDR3 DNA sequence: TGTGCCAGCAGCTGCCCGGAGACCCAGTACTTC. It translates to CASSCPETQYF.

This chain uses TRBV30 with TRBJ2-3, with a weak D call TRBD2 (6 bases). The CDR3 is made up of 15 amino acids. Germline CDR1 and CDR2: GTSNPN and SVGIG (reference sequence). V lost 4 bases and J lost 2, with 16 bases in between. As DNA, the CDR3 is TGTGCCTGGACTAATGGACTACCGTTCACAGATACGCAGTATTTT. Translated: CAWTNGLPFTDTQYF.

The chain uses TRBV7-2 and TRBJ1-3; D ambiguous. Germline CDR1 and CDR2: SGHTA and FQGNSA. V was trimmed by 5 bases and J by 8 bases, leaving 10 bases between them. The CDR3 has 12 amino acids. The CDR3, as DNA: TGTGCCAGCAGCCGCCGGGGTGACACCATATATTTT. It codes for CASSRRGDTIYF.